This TCR beta chain was captured in a study of cytomegalovirus exposure and HLA in healthy donors. Findings and limits, study-wide: As was reported, the classifier diagnosed cytomegalovirus status with high specificity and sensitivity. Generally TCR sequences proved uncommon, though certain public TCRs appeared in numerous donors.

Note on this clone: The antigen is unknown.

Germline V gene lookup returns CDR1 PRHDT and CDR2 FYEKMQ (reference sequence). The CDR3 contains 14 residues. The V end was cut by 8 bases, the J end by 8 bases, with 21 bases between. The data were produced by immunoSEQ multiplex PCR, yet TCRdb's version contains in-frame clones alone and is incomplete. Of 80,000 to 100,000 clones in the sample, about nine tenths were seen once. The sequenced material came from PBMCs. This sequence was found in a man aged 25-40 years in good health and CMV-seronegative. V usage is TRBV13 and J usage is TRBJ1-2; D possibly corresponds to TRBD1 (5 bases). CDR3 region: CASQAPGGKGGYTF. CDR3 coding DNA: TGTGCCAGCCAAGCCCCTGGGGGGAAGGGGGGCTACACCTTC.